The sequence of this T cell receptor (beta chain) was determined in a study of circulating and synovial CD4+ cells in juvenile arthritis. The repertoire was sequenced with immunoSEQ multiplex PCR; TCRdb's copy has only in-frame clones and lacks some. Of more than 13,000 clones in the sample, 75% to 90% are singletons; the top ten hold about 3.6%. Turning to this clone: Its antigen is as yet unknown.

Overall study findings and caveats: Circulating pathogenic-like lymphocytes shared a substantially higher fraction of CDR3 sequences with synovium than bulk blood.

Sequencing used CD4+ T cells from synovial fluid. The sequence was collected from a human patient with juvenile idiopathic arthritis. Some clones in this sample may be carry-over from other donors' samples.

The CDR3 loop reads CASRTGATNEKLFF. The CDR3 DNA sequence: TGTGCCAGCAGGACAGGTGCAACTAATGAAAAACTGTTTTTT. V usage is TRBV7-8 and J usage is TRBJ1-4; D might be TRBD1 (6 bases). Germline V gene lookup returns CDR1 SGHVS and CDR2 FQNEAQ. V was clipped by 6 bases and J by 0 bases, with 8 bases between them. This CDR3 is 14 amino acids long. Full variable domain (rest looked up from reference TRBV7-8 and TRBJ1-4): GAGVSQSPRYKVAKRGQDVALRCDPISGHVSLFWYQQALGQGPEFLTYFQNEAQLDKSGLPSDRFFAERPEGSVSTLKIQRTQQEDSAVYLCASRTGATNEKLFFGSGTQLSVL.